This is a list of T cell receptor beta chains from one sample in a study of blood T cell repertoires in COVID-19. Method: immunoSEQ multiplex PCR; TCRdb's copy keeps in-frame clones and lacks some. Of under 350,000 clones listed, roughly nine tenths were seen once; the top ten hold 3.6%. The sequenced sample consisted of peripheral blood. The receptors originated from a man aged 18 to 29 with active or convalescent COVID-19. Both conserved end residues are part of each CDR3. The D gene is left open where the match is weak. Part of the rows lack a size; the others show once, few, many or a class for expanded clones.

v_gene	j_gene	abundance	d_gene	CDR3nt	CDR3aa
TRBV7-9	TRBJ2-2	NA	NA	TGTGCCAGCAGCTCGAACGGAGACGGGGAGCTGTTTTTT	CASSSNGDGELFF
TRBV5-4	TRBJ1-2	few	TRBD1	TGTGCCAGCAGCGCGGAGGCCGCGACAGGGGGAGGCTACACCTTC	CASSAEAATGGGYTF
TRBV9	TRBJ1-1	NA	NA	TGTGCCAGCAGCGAGGGACAGAACACTGAAGCTTTCTTT	CASSEGQNTEAFF
TRBV7-3	TRBJ2-2	NA	TRBD2	TGTGCCAGCAGCTTAACGGGACTAGACACCGGGGAGCTGTTTTTT	CASSLTGLDTGELFF
TRBV19	TRBJ1-1	once	NA	TGTGCCAGTAGTATCAGGGGCGGAGGAGCTGAAGCTTTCTTT	CASSIRGGGAEAFF
TRBV5-8	TRBJ2-7	NA	TRBD1	TGTGCCAGCAGCTTGGGTTTGGACAGGGGGTACTTC	CASSLGLDRGYF
TRBV30	TRBJ2-2	NA	NA	TGTGCCTGGGATCTCGAGCGGACCACCGGGGAGCTGTTTTTT	CAWDLERTTGELFF
TRBV5-5	TRBJ1-1	NA	NA	TGTGCCAGCAGCTTGGAGGGGGGGGCGGCCAACACTGAAGCTTTCTTT	CASSLEGGAANTEAFF
TRBV27	TRBJ1-6	few	NA	TGTGCCAGCAGTTTATCGAATGGGCGCAATTCACCCCTCCACTTT	CASSLSNGRNSPLHF
TRBV11-3	TRBJ1-1	NA	NA	TGTGCCAGCAGCTCGATACCTCCGGGACACCCGAACACTGAAGCTTTCTTT	CASSSIPPGHPNTEAFF
TRBV12-3/TRBV12-4	TRBJ1-3	NA	NA	TGTGCCAGCAGTTTCACTGCCGGAAACACCATATATTTT	CASSFTAGNTIYF
TRBV6-5	TRBJ2-1	NA	NA	TGTGCCAGCAGTCCTCAGTACAATGAGCAGTTCTTC	CASSPQYNEQFF
TRBV6-4	TRBJ2-7	NA	TRBD2	TGTGCCAGCAGTACCTCATCTAGCGGGGAACCCTACGAGCAGTACTTC	CASSTSSSGEPYEQYF
TRBV7-6	TRBJ1-4	once	NA	TGTGCCAGCAGTTTGACCCCGGGTACTAATGAAAAACTGTTTTTT	CASSLTPGTNEKLFF
TRBV27	TRBJ2-7	NA	TRBD2	TGTGCCAGCAGTTTCTGGGGGGGAATCTCCTACGAGCAGTACTTC	CASSFWGGISYEQYF
TRBV27	TRBJ2-2	NA	TRBD2	TGTGCCAGCAGTTATCTACTAGCGGGAACCGGGGAGCTGTTTTTT	CASSYLLAGTGELFF
TRBV28	TRBJ2-3	NA	TRBD2	TGTGCCAGCAGTTTAGACGGGGGGGTGAAAGATACGCAGTATTTT	CASSLDGGVKDTQYF
TRBV7-9	TRBJ2-7	once	TRBD2	TGTGCCAGCAGCGCCTCCGGGACTAGCGGGAGCTACGAGCAGTACTTC	CASSASGTSGSYEQYF
TRBV6-2/TRBV6-3	TRBJ2-5	NA	TRBD1	TGTGCCAGCAGCCTCACTCAGGGGGCCCGAGAGACCCAGTACTTC	CASSLTQGARETQYF
TRBV2	TRBJ2-1	NA	NA	TGTGCCAGCAGTCGGAATGAGCAGTTCTTC	CASSRNEQFF
TRBV19	TRBJ2-3	once	NA	TGTGCCAGTAGTAATCAGGGGTTCACAGATACGCAGTATTTT	CASSNQGFTDTQYF
TRBV18	TRBJ1-4	NA	NA	TGTGCCAGCTCTCCGGACAGCGAAGGTGAAAAACTGTTTTTT	CASSPDSEGEKLFF
TRBV30	TRBJ1-1	once	NA	TGTGCCTGGAGTGGAGAAGGGGGATTCGTCCCTCTGGTCTTT	CAWSGEGGFVPLVF
TRBV19	TRBJ1-4	NA	TRBD1	TGTGCCAGTAACGACAGGGCGGCAACTAATGAAAAACTGTTTTTT	CASNDRAATNEKLFF
TRBV28	TRBJ1-5	NA	NA	TGTGCCAGCACCAGCGGGGATCAGCCCCAGCATTTT	CASTSGDQPQHF
TRBV6-5	TRBJ2-7	NA	NA	TGTGCCAGCGGTCCCAGGTCCAGCTACGAGCAGTACTTC	CASGPRSSYEQYF
TRBV6-6	TRBJ2-5	NA	TRBD2	TGTGCCAGCAGTACAAGCGGGAGCTGGTTAGGAGAGACCCAGTACTTC	CASSTSGSWLGETQYF
TRBV7-9	TRBJ2-1	NA	TRBD2	TGTGCCAGCAGCTCCCGGGGGGGGTTCGATGAGCAGTTCTTC	CASSSRGGFDEQFF
TRBV7-9	TRBJ1-3	NA	NA	TGTGCCAGCAGCTTAGGACAGCGTCCGGGAAACACCATATATTTT	CASSLGQRPGNTIYF
TRBV11-2	TRBJ2-7	NA	TRBD2	TGTGCCAGCGGATCTACTAGCGGGAGGGCCTACGAGCAGTACTTC	CASGSTSGRAYEQYF
TRBV2	TRBJ1-5	NA	TRBD1	TGTGCCAGCACCGGGACAGGGGGGGAATATAGCAATCAGCCCCAGCATTTT	CASTGTGGEYSNQPQHF
TRBV7-2	TRBJ1-1	NA	NA	TGTGCCAGCAGCTTACTACAGGGCAGCATCACGGCTTTCTTT	CASSLLQGSITAFF
TRBV9	TRBJ2-3	many	NA	TGTGCCCGCAGCGTAGAGGGGGGGGGAGGCACAGATACGCAGTATTTT	CARSVEGGGGTDTQYF
TRBV2	TRBJ1-5	few	NA	TGTGCCAGCAGTTCGAATAAACTCTTCCCCGGTAGCAATCAGCCCCAGCATTTT	CASSSNKLFPGSNQPQHF
TRBV5-1	TRBJ2-7	NA	TRBD2	TGCGCCAGCAGCTTACCCACTAGCGGGAGGCGCGAGCAGTACTTC	CASSLPTSGRREQYF
TRBV4-1	TRBJ2-2	many	NA	TGCGCCAGCAGCCAATTCCTCCGGGGGGCTGCCGGGGAGCTGTTTTTT	CASSQFLRGAAGELFF
TRBV7-8	TRBJ2-1	NA	NA	TGTGCCAGCAGCATCGGGACAACCGACAATGAGCAGTTCTTC	CASSIGTTDNEQFF
TRBV18	TRBJ1-1	once	NA	TGTGCCAGCTCACGTACAGGGAAAACTGAAGCTTTCTTT	CASSRTGKTEAFF
TRBV24-1	TRBJ2-3	NA	TRBD2	TGTGCCACCAGTGATCCAAGGACTAGCGGGAGTACAGATACGCAGTATTTT	CATSDPRTSGSTDTQYF
TRBV10-3	TRBJ1-2	many	NA	TGTGCCATCAGTGTGGGGAGGGCAAACTATGGCTACACCTTC	CAISVGRANYGYTF
TRBV6-6	TRBJ2-1	NA	NA	TGTGCCAGCAGGGGCGGGTTCTACAATGAGCAGTTCTTC	CASRGGFYNEQFF
TRBV15	TRBJ1-4	NA	NA	TGTGCCACCAGCGGATACAGGGATTTAGGTGAAAAACTGTTTTTT	CATSGYRDLGEKLFF
TRBV24-1	TRBJ1-1	NA	NA	TGTGCCACCAGTGATTGGGGCGAAGCTTTCTTT	CATSDWGEAFF
TRBV7-9	TRBJ1-5	NA	NA	TGTGCCAGCAGCTTAGGGCCAGCGGATCAGCCCCAGCATTTT	CASSLGPADQPQHF
TRBV6-2/TRBV6-3	TRBJ2-1	NA	TRBD1	TGTGCCAGCAGTTACTCGGACAGGGGAAATGAGCAGTTCTTC	CASSYSDRGNEQFF
TRBV12-3/TRBV12-4	TRBJ2-2	NA	NA	TGTGCCAGCTCAAACAGGGCTACCGGGGAGCTGTTTTTT	CASSNRATGELFF
TRBV29-1	TRBJ1-1	NA	NA	TGCAGCGTTGATGGGGTCGGACAGAGGAACACTGAAGCTTTCTTT	CSVDGVGQRNTEAFF
TRBV18	TRBJ2-5	NA	TRBD1	TGTGCCAGCTCACTCACAGGGGTCCAAGAGACCCAGTACTTC	CASSLTGVQETQYF
TRBV30	TRBJ1-5	few	NA	TGTGCCTGGAGTGTGGCAGTCAATCAGCCCCAGCATTTT	CAWSVAVNQPQHF
TRBV5-1	TRBJ2-5	NA	NA	TGCGCCAGCAGCTTGGGAGCGGCCGCCCAAGAGACCCAGTACTTC	CASSLGAAAQETQYF
TRBV19	TRBJ2-6	NA	NA	TGTGCCAGTCATACAGGCTCTGGGGCCAACGTCCTGACTTTC	CASHTGSGANVLTF